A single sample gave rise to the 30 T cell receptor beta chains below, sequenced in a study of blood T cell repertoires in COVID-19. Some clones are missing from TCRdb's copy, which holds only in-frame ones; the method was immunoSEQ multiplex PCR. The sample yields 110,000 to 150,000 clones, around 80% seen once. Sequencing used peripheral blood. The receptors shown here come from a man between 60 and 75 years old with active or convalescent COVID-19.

The CDR3 loop reads CASSLGQIYGNSPLHF. CDR3 in DNA: TGTGCCAGCAGCTTAGGACAGATCTACGGTAATTCACCCCTCCACTTT. The J gene is TRBJ1-6, the V gene TRBV11-2, with TRBD1 as a possible D gene (5 bases). The germline CDR1 and CDR2 sequences are SGHAT and FQNNGV. The CDR3 is 16 residues long. The V end was cut by 1 base, the J end by 6 bases, with 13 bases between.

The CDR3 reads CASSLGQGAWETQYF. The CDR3 bases are TGTGCCAGCAGCCTCGGACAGGGGGCTTGGGAGACCCAGTACTTC. This chain connects TRBV7-8 to TRBJ2-5; 11 bases fit TRBD1. The V gene's germline CDR1 is SGHVS and CDR2 FQNEAQ. CDR3 size: 15 residues. V was clipped by 5 bases and J by 5 bases; unmatched bases: 7.

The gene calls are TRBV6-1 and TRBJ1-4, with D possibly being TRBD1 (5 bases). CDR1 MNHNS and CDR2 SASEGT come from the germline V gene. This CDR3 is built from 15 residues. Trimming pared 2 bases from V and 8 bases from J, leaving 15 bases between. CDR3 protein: CASSELGGTEEKLFF. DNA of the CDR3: TGTGCCAGCAGTGAACTGGGGGGTACGGAAGAAAAACTGTTTTTT.

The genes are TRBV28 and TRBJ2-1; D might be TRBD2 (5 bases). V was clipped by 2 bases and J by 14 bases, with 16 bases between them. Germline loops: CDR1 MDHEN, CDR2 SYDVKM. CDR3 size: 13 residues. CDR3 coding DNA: TGTGCCAGCAGTTTAATTGTAGGATCCGGGGAGTTCTTC. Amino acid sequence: CASSLIVGSGEFF.

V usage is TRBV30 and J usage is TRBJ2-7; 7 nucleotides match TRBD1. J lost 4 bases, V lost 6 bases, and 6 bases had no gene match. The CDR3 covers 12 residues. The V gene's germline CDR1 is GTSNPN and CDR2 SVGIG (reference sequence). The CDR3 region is CACKGQKYEQYV. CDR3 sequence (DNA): TGTGCCTGTAAGGGACAGAAGTACGAGCAGTACGTC.

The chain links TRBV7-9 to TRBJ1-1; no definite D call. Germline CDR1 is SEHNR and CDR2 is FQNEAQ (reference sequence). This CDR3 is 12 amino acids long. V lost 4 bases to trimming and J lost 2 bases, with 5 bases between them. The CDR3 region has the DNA TGTGCCAGCAGCTGGAGTAACACTGAAGCTTTCTTT. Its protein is CASSWSNTEAFF.

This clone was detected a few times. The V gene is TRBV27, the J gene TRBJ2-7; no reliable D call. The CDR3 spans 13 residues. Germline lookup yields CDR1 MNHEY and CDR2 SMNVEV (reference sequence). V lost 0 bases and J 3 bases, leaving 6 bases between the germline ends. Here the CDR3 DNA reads TGTGCCAGCAGTTTATCTCCGGTCTACGAGCAGTACTTC. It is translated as CASSLSPVYEQYF.

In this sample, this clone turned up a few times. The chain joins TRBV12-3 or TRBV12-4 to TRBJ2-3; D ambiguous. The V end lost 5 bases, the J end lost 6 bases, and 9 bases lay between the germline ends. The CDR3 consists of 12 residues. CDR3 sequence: CASSGLSDTQYF. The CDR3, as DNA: TGTGCCAGCAGTGGGCTTTCCGATACGCAGTATTTT.

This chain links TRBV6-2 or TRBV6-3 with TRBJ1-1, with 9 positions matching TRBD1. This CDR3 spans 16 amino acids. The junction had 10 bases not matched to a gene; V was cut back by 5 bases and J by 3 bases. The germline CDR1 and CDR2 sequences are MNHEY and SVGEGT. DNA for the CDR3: TGTGCCAGCAGTGCGAAACAGGGGGCTGGTCACACTGAAGCTTTCTTT. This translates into CASSAKQGAGHTEAFF.

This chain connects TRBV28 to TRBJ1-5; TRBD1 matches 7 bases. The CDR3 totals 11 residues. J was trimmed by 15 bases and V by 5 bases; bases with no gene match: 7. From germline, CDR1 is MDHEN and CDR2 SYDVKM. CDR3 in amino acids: CASSPKDRRHF. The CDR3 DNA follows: TGTGCCAGCAGTCCCAAGGACAGGAGGCATTTT.

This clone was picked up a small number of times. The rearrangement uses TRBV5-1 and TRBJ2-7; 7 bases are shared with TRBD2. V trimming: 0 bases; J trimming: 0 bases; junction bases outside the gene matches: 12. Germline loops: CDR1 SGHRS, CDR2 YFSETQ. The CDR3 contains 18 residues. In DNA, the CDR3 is TGCGCCAGCAGCTTGGGCGGTAGCGGGCCCTGGAGCTCCTACGAGCAGTACGTC. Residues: CASSLGGSGPWSSYEQYV.

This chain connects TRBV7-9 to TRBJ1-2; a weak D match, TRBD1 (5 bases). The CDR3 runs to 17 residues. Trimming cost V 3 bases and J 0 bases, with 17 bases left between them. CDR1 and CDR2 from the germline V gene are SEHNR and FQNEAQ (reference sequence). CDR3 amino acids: CASSFGLNDSPNYGYTF. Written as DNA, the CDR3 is TGTGCCAGCAGCTTTGGGCTTAATGACAGCCCTAACTATGGCTACACCTTC.

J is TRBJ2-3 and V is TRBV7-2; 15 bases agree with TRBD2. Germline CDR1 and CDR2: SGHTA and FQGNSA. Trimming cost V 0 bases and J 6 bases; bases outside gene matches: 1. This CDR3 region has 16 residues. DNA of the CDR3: TGTGCCAGCAGCTTAGCCGGGACTAGCGGGAGGGATACGCAGTATTTT. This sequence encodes CASSLAGTSGRDTQYF.

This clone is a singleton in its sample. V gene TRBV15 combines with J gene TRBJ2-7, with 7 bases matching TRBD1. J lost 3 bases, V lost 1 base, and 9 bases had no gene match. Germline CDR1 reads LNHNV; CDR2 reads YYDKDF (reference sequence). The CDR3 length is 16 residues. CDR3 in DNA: TGTGCCACCAGCAGAGCGGACAGGCTCTCTAGCTACGAGCAGTACGTC. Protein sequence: CATSRADRLSSYEQYV.

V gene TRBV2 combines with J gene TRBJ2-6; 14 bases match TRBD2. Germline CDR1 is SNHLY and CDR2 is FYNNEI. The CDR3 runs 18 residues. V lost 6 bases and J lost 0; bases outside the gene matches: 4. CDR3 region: CASSPGTSGGSGANVLTF. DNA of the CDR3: TGTGCCAGCAGCCCGGGGACTAGCGGGGGCTCTGGGGCCAACGTCCTGACTTTC.

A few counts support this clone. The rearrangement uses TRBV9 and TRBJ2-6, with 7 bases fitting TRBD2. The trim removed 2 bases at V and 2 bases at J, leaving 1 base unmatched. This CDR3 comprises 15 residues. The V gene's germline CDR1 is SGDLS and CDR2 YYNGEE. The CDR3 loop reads CASSVGGAGANVLTF. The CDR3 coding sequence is TGTGCCAGCAGCGTTGGGGGGGCTGGGGCCAACGTCCTGACTTTC.

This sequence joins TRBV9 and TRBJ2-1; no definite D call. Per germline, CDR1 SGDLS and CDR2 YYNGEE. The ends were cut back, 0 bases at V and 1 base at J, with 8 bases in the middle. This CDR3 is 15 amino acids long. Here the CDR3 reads CASSVATPSYNEQFF. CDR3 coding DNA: TGTGCCAGCAGCGTAGCGACTCCATCCTACAATGAGCAGTTCTTC.

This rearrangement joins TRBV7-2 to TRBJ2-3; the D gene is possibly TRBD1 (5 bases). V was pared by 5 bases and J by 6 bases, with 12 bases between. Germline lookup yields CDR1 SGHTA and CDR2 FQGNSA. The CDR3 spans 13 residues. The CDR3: CASSQGRADTQYF. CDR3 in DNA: TGTGCCAGCAGCCAGGGCAGGGCCGATACGCAGTATTTT.

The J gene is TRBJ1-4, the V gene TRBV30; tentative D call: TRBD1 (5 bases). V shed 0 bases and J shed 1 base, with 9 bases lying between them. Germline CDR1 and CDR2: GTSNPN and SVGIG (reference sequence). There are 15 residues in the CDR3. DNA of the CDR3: TGTGCCTGGAGTGTTGTCAGGGTAACTAATGAAAAACTGTTTTTT. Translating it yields CAWSVVRVTNEKLFF.

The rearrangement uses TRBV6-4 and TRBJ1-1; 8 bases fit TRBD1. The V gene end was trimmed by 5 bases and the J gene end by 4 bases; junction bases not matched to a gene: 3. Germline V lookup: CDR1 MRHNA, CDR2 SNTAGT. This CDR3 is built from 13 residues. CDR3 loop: CASSPDRGTEAFF. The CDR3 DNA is TGTGCCAGCAGTCCCGACAGGGGCACTGAAGCTTTCTTT.

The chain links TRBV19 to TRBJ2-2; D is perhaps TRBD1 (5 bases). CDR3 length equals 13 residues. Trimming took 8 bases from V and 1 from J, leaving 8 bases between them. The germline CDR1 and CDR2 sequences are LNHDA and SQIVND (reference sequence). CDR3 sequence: CASEQENTGELFF. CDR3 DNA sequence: TGTGCCAGTGAACAGGAGAACACCGGGGAGCTGTTTTTT.

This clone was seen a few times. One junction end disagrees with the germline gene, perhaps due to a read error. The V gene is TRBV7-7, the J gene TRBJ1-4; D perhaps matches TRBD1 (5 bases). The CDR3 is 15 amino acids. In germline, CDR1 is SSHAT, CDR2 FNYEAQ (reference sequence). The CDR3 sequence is CASSSGRGNNEKLFF. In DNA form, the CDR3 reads TGTGCTAGCAGCTCGGGGAGGGGAAATAATGAAAAACTGTTTTTT.

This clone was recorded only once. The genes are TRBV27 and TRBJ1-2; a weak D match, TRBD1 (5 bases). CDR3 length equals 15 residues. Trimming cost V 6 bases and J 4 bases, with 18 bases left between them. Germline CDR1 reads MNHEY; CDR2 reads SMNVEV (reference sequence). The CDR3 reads CASSYRSQGLYGYTF. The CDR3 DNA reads TGTGCCAGCAGCTACCGAAGCCAGGGCCTCTATGGCTACACCTTC.

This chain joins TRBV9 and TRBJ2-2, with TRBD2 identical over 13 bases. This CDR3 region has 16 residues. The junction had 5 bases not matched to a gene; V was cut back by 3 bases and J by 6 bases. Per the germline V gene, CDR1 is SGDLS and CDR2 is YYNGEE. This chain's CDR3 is CASSELAGGLAGELFF. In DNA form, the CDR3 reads TGTGCCAGCAGCGAACTAGCGGGAGGGTTGGCCGGGGAGCTGTTTTTT.

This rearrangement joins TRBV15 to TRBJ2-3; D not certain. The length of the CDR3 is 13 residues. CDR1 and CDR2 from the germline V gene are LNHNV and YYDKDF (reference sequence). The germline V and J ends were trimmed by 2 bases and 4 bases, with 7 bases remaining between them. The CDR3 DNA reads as TGTGCCACCAGCAGAAGTCGCGCAGATACGCAGTATTTT. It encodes CATSRSRADTQYF.

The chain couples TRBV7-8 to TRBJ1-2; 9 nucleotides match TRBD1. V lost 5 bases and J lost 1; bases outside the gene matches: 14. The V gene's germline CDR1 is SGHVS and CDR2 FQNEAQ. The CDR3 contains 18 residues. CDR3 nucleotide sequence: TGTGCCAGCAGCCCCTCGGGACAGGGTTTTTTGCGTAACTATGGCTACACCTTC. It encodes CASSPSGQGFLRNYGYTF.

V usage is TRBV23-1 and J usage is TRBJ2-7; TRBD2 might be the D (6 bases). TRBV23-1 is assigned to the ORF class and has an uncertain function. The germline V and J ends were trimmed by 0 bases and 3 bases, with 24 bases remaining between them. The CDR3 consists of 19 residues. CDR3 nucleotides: TGCGCCAGCAGTCAATCCGGGGGTACAGGCCTGCCATCAGGCTACGAGCAGTACGTC. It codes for CASSQSGGTGLPSGYEQYV.

The CDR3 DNA reads TGCGCCAGCAGCTTATCCGTGGGGGCGAACACTGAAGCTTTCTTT. The encoded protein is CASSLSVGANTEAFF. The chain has TRBV5-1 and TRBJ1-1; D is perhaps TRBD1 (6 bases). The CDR3 has 15 amino acids. The germline gives CDR1 SGHRS, CDR2 YFSETQ. V was clipped by 2 bases and J by 1 base, with 12 bases between them.

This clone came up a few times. The CDR3 DNA is TGTGCCAGCAGTTACTTGGCCAGAACTAATGAAAAACTGTTTTTT. Amino acid sequence: CASSYLARTNEKLFF. The chain employs TRBV6-5 and TRBJ1-4; D unclear. The CDR3 totals 15 residues. Germline CDR1 and CDR2: MNHEY and SVGAGI. V was cut by 1 base and J by 1 base, with 7 bases left in between.

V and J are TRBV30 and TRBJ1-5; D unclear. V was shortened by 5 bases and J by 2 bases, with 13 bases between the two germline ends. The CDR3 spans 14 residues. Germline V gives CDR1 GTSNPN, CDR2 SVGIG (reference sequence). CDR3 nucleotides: TGTGCCTGGTCTCGGTTGGAGGGCAATCAGCCCCAGCATTTT. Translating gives CAWSRLEGNQPQHF.